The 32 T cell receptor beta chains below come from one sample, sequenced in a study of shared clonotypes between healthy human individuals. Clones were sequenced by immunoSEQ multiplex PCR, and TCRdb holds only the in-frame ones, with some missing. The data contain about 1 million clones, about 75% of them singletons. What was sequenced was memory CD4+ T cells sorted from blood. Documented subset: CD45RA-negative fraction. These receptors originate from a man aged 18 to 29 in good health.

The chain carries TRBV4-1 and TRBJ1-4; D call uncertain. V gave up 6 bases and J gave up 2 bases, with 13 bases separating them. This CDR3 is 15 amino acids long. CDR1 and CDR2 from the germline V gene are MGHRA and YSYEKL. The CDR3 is CASSSPLRTNEKLFF. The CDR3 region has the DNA TGCGCCAGCAGTTCTCCCCTGCGGACTAATGAAAAACTGTTTTTT.

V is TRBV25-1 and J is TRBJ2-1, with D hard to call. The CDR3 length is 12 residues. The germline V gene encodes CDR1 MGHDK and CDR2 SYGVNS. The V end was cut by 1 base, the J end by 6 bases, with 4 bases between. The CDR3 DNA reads TGTGCCAGCAGTGAATTGGTCAATGAGCAGTTCTTC. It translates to CASSELVNEQFF.

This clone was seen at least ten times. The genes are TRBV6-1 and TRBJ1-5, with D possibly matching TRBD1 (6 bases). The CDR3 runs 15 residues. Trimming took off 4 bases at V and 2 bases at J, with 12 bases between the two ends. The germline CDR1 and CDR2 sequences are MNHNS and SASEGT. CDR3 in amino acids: CASSGQVGGNQPQHF. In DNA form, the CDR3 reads TGTGCCAGCAGTGGACAGGTCGGGGGCAATCAGCCCCAGCATTTT.

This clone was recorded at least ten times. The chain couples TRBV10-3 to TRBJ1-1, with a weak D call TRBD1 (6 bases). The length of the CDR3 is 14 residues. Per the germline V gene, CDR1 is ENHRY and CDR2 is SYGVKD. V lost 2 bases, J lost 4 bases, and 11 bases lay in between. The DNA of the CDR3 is TGTGCCATCAGTGAGACGCTGGACAGCACTGAAGCTTTCTTT. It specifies CAISETLDSTEAFF.

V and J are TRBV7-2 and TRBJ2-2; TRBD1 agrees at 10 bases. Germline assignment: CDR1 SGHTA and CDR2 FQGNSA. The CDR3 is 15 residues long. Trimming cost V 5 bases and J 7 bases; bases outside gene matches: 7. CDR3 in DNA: TGTGCCAGCAGCCCCCGACAGGGGGCGGTCGGGGAGCTGTTTTTT. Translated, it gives CASSPRQGAVGELFF.

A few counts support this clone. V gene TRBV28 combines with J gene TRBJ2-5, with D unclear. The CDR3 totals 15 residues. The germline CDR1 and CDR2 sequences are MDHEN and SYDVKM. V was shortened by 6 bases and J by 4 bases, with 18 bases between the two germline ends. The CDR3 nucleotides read TGTGCCAGCAGCCTCAGAGAGAGAGCCCGAGAGACCCAGTACTTC. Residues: CASSLRERARETQYF.

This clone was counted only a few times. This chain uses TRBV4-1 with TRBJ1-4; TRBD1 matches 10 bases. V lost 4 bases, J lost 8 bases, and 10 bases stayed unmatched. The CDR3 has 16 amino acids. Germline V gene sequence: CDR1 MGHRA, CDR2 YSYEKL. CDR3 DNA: TGCGCCAGCAGCCCGGGGGACAGGGGCGACTGGGAAAAACTGTTTTTT. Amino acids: CASSPGDRGDWEKLFF.

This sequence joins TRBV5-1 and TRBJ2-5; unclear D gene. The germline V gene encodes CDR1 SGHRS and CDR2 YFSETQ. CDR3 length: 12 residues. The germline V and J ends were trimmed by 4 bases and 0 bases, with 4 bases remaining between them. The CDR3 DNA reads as TGCGCCAGCAGCACAAACCAAGAGACCCAGTACTTC. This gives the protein CASSTNQETQYF.

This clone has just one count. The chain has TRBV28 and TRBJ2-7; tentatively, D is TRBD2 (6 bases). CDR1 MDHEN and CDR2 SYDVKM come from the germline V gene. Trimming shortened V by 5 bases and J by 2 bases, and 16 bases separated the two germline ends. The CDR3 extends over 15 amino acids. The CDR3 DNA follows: TGTGCCAGCAGTCCCCGCGGGGCGGGCACCTACGAGCAGTACTTC. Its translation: CASSPRGAGTYEQYF.

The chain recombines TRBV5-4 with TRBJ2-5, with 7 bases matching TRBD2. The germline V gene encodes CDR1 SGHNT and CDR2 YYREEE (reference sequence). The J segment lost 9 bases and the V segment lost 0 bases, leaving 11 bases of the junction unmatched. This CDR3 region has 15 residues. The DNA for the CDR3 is TGTGCCAGCAGCTTGGCCCTTTCCGCGGGGGAGGCCCAGTACTTC. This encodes CASSLALSAGEAQYF.

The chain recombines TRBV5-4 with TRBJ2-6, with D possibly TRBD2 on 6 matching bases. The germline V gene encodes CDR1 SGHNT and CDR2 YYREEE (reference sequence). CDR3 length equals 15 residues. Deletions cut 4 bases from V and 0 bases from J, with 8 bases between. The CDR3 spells CASSGRLSGANVLTF. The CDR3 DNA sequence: TGTGCCAGCAGCGGGAGGCTCTCTGGGGCCAACGTCCTGACTTTC. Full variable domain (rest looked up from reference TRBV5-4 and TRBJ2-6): ETGVTQSPTHLIKTRGQQVTLRCSSQSGHNTVSWYQQALGQGPQFIFQYYREEENGRGNFPPRFSGLQFPNYSSELNVNALELDDSALYLCASSGRLSGANVLTFGAGSRLTVL.

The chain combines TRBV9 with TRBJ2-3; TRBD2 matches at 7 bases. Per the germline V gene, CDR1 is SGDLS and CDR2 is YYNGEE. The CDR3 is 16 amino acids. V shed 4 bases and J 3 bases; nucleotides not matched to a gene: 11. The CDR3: CASSTQPGSGTDTQYF. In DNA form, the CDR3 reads TGTGCCAGCAGCACTCAGCCGGGTAGCGGGACAGATACGCAGTATTTT.

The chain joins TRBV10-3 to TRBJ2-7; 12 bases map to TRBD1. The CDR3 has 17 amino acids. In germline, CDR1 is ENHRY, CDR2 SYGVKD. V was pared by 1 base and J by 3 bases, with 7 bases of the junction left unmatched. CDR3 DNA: TGTGCCATCAGTGAGTACGGAGGGACAGGGGGCAGCTACGAGCAGTACTTC. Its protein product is CAISEYGGTGGSYEQYF.

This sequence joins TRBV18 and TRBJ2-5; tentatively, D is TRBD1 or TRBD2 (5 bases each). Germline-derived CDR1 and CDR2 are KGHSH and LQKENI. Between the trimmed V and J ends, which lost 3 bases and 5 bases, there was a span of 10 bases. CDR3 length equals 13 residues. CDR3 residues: CASSPLGDETQYF. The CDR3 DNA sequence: TGTGCCAGCTCACCGCTGGGGGATGAGACCCAGTACTTC.

The chain's CDR3 is CAWSAGQGRFEQYF. For the CDR3, the DNA is TGTGCCTGGAGTGCAGGACAGGGTCGGTTCGAGCAGTACTTC. V gene TRBV30 combines with J gene TRBJ2-7; 8 bases agree with TRBD1. V lost 1 base and J lost 6; bases outside the gene matches: 8. This CDR3 comprises 14 residues. Germline V CDR1 and CDR2: GTSNPN, SVGIG (reference sequence).

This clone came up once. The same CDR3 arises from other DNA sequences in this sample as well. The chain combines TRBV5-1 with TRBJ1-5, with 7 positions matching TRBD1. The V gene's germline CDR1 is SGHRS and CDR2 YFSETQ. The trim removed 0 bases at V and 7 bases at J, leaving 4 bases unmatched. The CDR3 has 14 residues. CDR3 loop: CASSLEGAGQPQHF. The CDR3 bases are TGCGCCAGCAGCTTGGAGGGGGCCGGACAGCCCCAGCATTTT.

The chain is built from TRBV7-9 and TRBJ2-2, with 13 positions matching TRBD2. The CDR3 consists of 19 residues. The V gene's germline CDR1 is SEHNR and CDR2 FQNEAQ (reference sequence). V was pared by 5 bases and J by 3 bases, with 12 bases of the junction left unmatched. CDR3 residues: CASSLTHSGTSGDTGELFF. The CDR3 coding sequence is TGTGCCAGCAGCCTAACCCATTCCGGGACTAGCGGGGACACCGGGGAGCTGTTTTTT.

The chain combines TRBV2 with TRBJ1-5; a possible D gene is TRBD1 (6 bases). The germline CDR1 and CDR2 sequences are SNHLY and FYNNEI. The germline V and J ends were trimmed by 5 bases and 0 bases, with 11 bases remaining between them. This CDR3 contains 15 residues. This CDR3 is CASSLGQSSNQPQHF. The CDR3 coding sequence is TGTGCCAGCAGTTTGGGACAATCTAGCAATCAGCCCCAGCATTTT.

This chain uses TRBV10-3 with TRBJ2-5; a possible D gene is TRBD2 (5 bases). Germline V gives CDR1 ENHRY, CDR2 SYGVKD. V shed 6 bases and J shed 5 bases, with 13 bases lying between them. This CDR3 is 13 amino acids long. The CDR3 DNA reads TGTGCCATCAGGGATGGGAGAGGCGAGACCCAGTACTTC. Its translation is CAIRDGRGETQYF.

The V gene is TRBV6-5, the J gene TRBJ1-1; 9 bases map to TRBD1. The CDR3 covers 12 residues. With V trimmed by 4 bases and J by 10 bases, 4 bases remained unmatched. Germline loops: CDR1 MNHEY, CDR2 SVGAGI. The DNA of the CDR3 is TGTGCCAGCAGTTCGCACAGGGGGCTAGCTTTCTTT. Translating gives CASSSHRGLAFF.

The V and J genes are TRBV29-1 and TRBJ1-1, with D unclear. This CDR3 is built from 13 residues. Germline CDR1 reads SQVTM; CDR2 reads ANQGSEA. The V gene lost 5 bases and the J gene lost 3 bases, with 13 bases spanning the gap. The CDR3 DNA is TGCAGCGTTAAGGTGTCGGGTGACACTGAAGCTTTCTTT. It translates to CSVKVSGDTEAFF.

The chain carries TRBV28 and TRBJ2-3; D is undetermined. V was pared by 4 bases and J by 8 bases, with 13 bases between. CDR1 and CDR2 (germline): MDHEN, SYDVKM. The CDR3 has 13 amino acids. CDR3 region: CASSSHPVFTQYF. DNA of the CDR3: TGTGCCAGCAGTTCTCACCCCGTCTTTACGCAGTATTTT.

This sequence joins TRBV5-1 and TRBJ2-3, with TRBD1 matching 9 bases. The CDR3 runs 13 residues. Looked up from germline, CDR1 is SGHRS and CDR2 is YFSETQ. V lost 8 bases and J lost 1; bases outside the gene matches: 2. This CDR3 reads CASGTGRTDTQYF. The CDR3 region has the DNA TGCGCCAGTGGGACAGGGCGCACAGATACGCAGTATTTT.

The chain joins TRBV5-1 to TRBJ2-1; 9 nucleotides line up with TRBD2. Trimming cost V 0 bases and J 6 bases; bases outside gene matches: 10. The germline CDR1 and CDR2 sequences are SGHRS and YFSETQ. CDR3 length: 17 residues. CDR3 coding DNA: TGCGCCAGCAGCTTGGTCATGGCGACTAGCGGTGGCAATGAGCAGTTCTTC. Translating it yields CASSLVMATSGGNEQFF.

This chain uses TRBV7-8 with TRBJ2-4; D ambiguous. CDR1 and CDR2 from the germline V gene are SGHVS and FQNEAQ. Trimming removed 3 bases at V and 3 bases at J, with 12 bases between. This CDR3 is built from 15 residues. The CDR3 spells CASSFSLQLKNIQYF. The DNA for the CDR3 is TGTGCCAGCAGCTTCAGTCTACAACTCAAAAACATTCAGTACTTC. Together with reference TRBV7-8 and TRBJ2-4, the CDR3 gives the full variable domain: GAGVSQSPRYKVAKRGQDVALRCDPISGHVSLFWYQQALGQGPEFLTYFQNEAQLDKSGLPSDRFFAERPEGSVSTLKIQRTQQEDSAVYLCASSFSLQLKNIQYFGAGTRLSVL.

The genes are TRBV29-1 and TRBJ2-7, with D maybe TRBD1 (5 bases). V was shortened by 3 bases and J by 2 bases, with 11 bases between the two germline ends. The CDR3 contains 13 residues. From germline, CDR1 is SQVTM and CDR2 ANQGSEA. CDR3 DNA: TGCAGCGTTGATTCGGGCAGGGCCTACGAGCAGTACTTC. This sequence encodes CSVDSGRAYEQYF.

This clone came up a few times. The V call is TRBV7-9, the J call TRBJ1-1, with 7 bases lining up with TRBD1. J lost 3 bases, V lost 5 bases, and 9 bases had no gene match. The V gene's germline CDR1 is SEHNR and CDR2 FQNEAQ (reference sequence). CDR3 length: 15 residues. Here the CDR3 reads CASSALRDRDTEAFF. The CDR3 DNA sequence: TGTGCCAGCAGCGCTCTCCGGGACAGAGACACTGAAGCTTTCTTT.

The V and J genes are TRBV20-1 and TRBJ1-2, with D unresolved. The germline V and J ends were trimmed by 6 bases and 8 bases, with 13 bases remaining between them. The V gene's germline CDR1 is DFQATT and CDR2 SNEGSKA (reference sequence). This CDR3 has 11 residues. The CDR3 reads CSAVAGGGYTF. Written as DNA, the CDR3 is TGCAGTGCCGTAGCGGGCGGCGGCTACACCTTC.

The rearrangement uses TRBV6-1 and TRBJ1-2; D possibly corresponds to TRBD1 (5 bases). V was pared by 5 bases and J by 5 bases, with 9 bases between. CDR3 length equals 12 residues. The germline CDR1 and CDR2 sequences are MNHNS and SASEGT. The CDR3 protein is CASSMRTYGYTF. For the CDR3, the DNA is TGTGCCAGCAGTATGAGGACATATGGCTACACCTTC.

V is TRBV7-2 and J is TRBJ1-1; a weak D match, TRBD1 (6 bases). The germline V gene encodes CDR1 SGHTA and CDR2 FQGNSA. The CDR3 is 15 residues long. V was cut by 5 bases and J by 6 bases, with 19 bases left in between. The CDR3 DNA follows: TGTGCCAGCAGCCTCGAACCACGGGGGCAGTCTGAAGCTTTCTTT. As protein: CASSLEPRGQSEAFF. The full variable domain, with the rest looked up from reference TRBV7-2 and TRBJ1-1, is GAGVSQSPSNKVTEKGKDVELRCDPISGHTALYWYRQSLGQGLEFLIYFQGNSAPDKSGLPSDRFSAERTGGSVSTLTIQRTQQEDSAVYLCASSLEPRGQSEAFFGQGTRLTVV.

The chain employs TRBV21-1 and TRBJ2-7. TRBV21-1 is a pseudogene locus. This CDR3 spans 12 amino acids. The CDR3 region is CASSKAVDEQYF. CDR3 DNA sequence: TGTGCCAGCAGCAAAGCGGTCGACGAGCAGTACTTC.

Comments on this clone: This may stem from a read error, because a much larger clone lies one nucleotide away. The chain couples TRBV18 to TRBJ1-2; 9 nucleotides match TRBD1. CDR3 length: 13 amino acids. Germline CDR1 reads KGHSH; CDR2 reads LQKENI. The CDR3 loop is CASSPDRGYDYTF. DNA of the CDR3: TGTGCCAGCTCACCGGACAGGGGATATGACTACACCTTC.